Included here is one T cell receptor beta chain sequence, with context. The germline CDR1 and CDR2 sequences are LNHNV and YYDKDF (reference sequence). Trimming removed 0 bases at V and 4 bases at J, with 7 bases between. CDR3 size: 14 residues. TCRdb's copy holds only in-frame clones and misses some; the assay was immunoSEQ multiplex PCR. Among around 160,000 clones, roughly 88% were seen once, and the ten largest hold roughly 13%. This specimen belongs to a study of blood T cell repertoires in COVID-19. Across the whole study: Donors in the United States, Italy and Spain gave samples during acute or convalescent COVID-19.

The chain combines TRBV15 with TRBJ1-5, with D unclear. Material for sequencing was PBMCs or T cells enriched from blood (not recorded which). This sequence originates from a woman between 55 and 75 years old who had recovered from COVID-19. DNA for the CDR3: TGTGCCACCAGCAGAGATTCGGGGAATCAGCCCCAGCATTTT. Translated, it gives CATSRDSGNQPQHF. Full variable domain (remainder filled in from reference TRBV15 and TRBJ1-5): DAMVIQNPRYQVTQFGKPVTLSCSQTLNHNVMYWYQQKSSQAPKLLFHYYDKDFNNEADTPDNFQSRRPNTSFCFLDIRSPGLGDTAMYLCATSRDSGNQPQHFGDGTRLSIL.